These 14 T cell receptor beta chains were sequenced from one sample in a study of early T cells in non-severe SARS-CoV-2 infection. TCRdb processed the 5' RACE reads anew with MiXCR; each CDR3 protein has one entry. The sample carries roughly 31,000 distinct CDR3 sequences, approximately 4.3% recorded once. Specimen: whole blood. These receptors came from an adult who was a healthcare worker with PCR-confirmed SARS-CoV-2 infection or an uninfected control (not recorded which).

This clonotype came up a few times. The chain is built from TRBV27 and TRBJ2-1; D possibly corresponds to TRBD2 (5 bases). This CDR3 is built from 17 residues. CDR1 and CDR2 from the germline V gene are MNHEY and SMNVEV (reference sequence). Trimming stripped 5 bases from V and 4 bases from J, with 21 bases between. In nucleotides, the CDR3 is TGTGCCAGCAGTCCAACCGCCACCGGAGCGGTTTACAATGAGCAGTTCTTC. This gives the protein CASSPTATGAVYNEQFF.

This clonotype occurred many times. The chain joins TRBV5-5 to TRBJ1-1; 11 bases line up with TRBD1. The V gene end was trimmed by 0 bases and the J gene end by 5 bases; junction bases not matched to a gene: 9. There are 17 residues in the CDR3. The germline gives CDR1 SGHKS, CDR2 YYEKEE (reference sequence). The CDR3: CASSLEDRGRERTEAFF. CDR3 sequence (DNA): TGTGCCAGCAGCTTGGAGGACAGGGGGCGAGAGCGTACTGAAGCTTTCTTT.

The rearrangement joins TRBV28 to TRBJ2-7, with D possibly TRBD1 on 6 matching bases. Trimming took off 4 bases at V and 12 bases at J, with 13 bases between the two ends. This CDR3 comprises 11 residues. The germline V gene has CDR1 MDHEN and CDR2 SYDVKM. The CDR3 sequence is CASSSTGLSYF. CDR3 bases: TGTGCCAGCAGTTCCACAGGGTTGTCGTACTTC.

This clonotype was picked up many times. V gene TRBV5-4 combines with J gene TRBJ2-1, with D perhaps matching TRBD2 (7 bases). The ends were cut back, 4 bases at V and 8 bases at J, with 13 bases in the middle. Germline V gene sequence: CDR1 SGHNT, CDR2 YYREEE (reference sequence). The CDR3 runs 13 residues. This CDR3 is CASSGGGGDEQFF. CDR3 in DNA: TGTGCCAGCAGCGGTGGGGGGGGCGATGAGCAGTTCTTC. Full variable domain (rest looked up from reference TRBV5-4 and TRBJ2-1): ETGVTQSPTHLIKTRGQQVTLRCSSQSGHNTVSWYQQALGQGPQFIFQYYREEENGRGNFPPRFSGLQFPNYSSELNVNALELDDSALYLCASSGGGGDEQFFGPGTRLTVL.

As regards this clonotype: A single base separates this from a much larger clone, so it may be a read error. In DNA, the CDR3 is TGCAGCGGGGGGACGGAACTCTACAATGAGCAGTTCTTC. Translated, it gives CSGGTELYNEQFF. This rearrangement joins TRBV29-1 to TRBJ2-1; D tentatively reads TRBD1 or TRBD2 (5 bases each). The CDR3 loop spans 13 amino acids. V gave up 7 bases and J gave up 3 bases, with 13 bases separating them. Germline loops: CDR1 SQVTM, CDR2 ANQGSEA.

This clonotype has a count of ten or more. This rearrangement joins TRBV11-2 to TRBJ2-7, with D unresolved. This CDR3 spans 13 amino acids. Germline lookup yields CDR1 SGHAT and CDR2 FQNNGV. V shed 11 bases and J shed 3 bases, with 17 bases lying between them. CDR3 DNA: TGTGCCCTAACGGAGCAACGGTTCTACGAGCAGTACTTC. Amino acids: CALTEQRFYEQYF.

In this sample, this clonotype turned up many times. The chain joins TRBV6-5 to TRBJ2-5; 13 nucleotides line up with TRBD2. The CDR3 loop spans 16 amino acids. With 2 bases clipped from V and 2 bases from J, the junction kept 2 bases outside the gene matches. Germline-derived CDR1 and CDR2 are MNHEY and SVGAGI. The CDR3 sequence is CASSYGTSGAQETQYF. CDR3 nucleotides: TGTGCCAGCAGTTACGGGACTAGCGGGGCTCAAGAGACCCAGTACTTC.

This clonotype was seen many times. This chain joins TRBV19 and TRBJ1-5, with D perhaps matching TRBD1 (5 bases). Trimming took 8 bases from V and 7 from J, leaving 15 bases between them. The CDR3 sequence is 13 residues long. The germline V gene encodes CDR1 LNHDA and CDR2 SQIVND (reference sequence). The CDR3 sequence: CASSTERTQPQHF. CDR3 DNA: TGTGCCAGTTCGACAGAGAGGACGCAGCCCCAGCATTTT.

The gene calls are TRBV12-3 or TRBV12-4 and TRBJ2-1, with TRBD2 matching over 7 bases. V trimming: 0 bases; J trimming: 7 bases; junction bases outside the gene matches: 0. The CDR3 covers 13 residues. CDR3 loop: CASSLAGGNEQFF. In DNA form, the CDR3 reads TGTGCCAGCAGTTTAGCGGGGGGGAATGAGCAGTTCTTC.

Many counts were recorded for this clonotype. This sequence joins TRBV28 and TRBJ2-1; 7 bases match TRBD1. Germline loops: CDR1 MDHEN, CDR2 SYDVKM. This CDR3 is built from 16 residues. Trimming removed 8 bases from V and 0 bases from J; junction bases left unmatched: 10. CDR3: CASLGLQGSSYNEQFF. The CDR3 nucleotides are TGTGCCAGCCTCGGGTTACAGGGGAGCTCCTACAATGAGCAGTTCTTC.

Ten or more counts support this clonotype. The chain combines TRBV27 with TRBJ2-7, with 10 bases identical to TRBD1. V was clipped by 5 bases and J by 2 bases; unmatched bases: 6. The CDR3 has 15 residues. CDR1 is MNHEY, CDR2 SMNVEV, per germline (reference sequence). The chain's CDR3 is CASSSWTGGTYEQYF. CDR3 nucleotides: TGTGCCAGCAGTAGTTGGACAGGGGGAACCTACGAGCAGTACTTC.

In its sample, this clonotype was seen a few times. This chain connects TRBV20-1 to TRBJ2-5; D may correspond to TRBD1 or TRBD2 (5 bases each). Germline loops: CDR1 DFQATT, CDR2 SNEGSKA (reference sequence). The CDR3 length is 14 residues. Trimming took off 1 base at V and 0 bases at J, with 9 bases between the two ends. CDR3 coding DNA: TGCAGTGCTAGAGTTGGGGGACACCAAGAGACCCAGTACTTC. Translating gives CSARVGGHQETQYF.

Ten or more counts support this clonotype. The chain is built from TRBV2 and TRBJ2-1; D unclear. Per the germline V gene, CDR1 is SNHLY and CDR2 is FYNNEI. V shed 3 bases and J shed 2 bases, with 5 bases lying between them. This CDR3 region has 13 residues. The CDR3 here is CASSESPYNEQFF. CDR3 in DNA: TGTGCCAGCAGTGAGAGCCCCTACAATGAGCAGTTCTTC.

This clonotype was recorded many times. This chain joins TRBV2 and TRBJ1-1, with D perhaps TRBD1 (6 bases). V was trimmed by 6 bases and J by 4 bases, leaving 12 bases between them. Germline V lookup: CDR1 SNHLY, CDR2 FYNNEI. The CDR3 consists of 13 residues. CDR3 sequence reads: CASRLRGGTEAFF. CDR3 sequence (DNA): TGTGCCAGCAGGCTCAGGGGCGGCACTGAAGCTTTCTTT.